This T cell receptor (beta chain) is from a study of vaccination effects on CD4 cells after COVID-19. Study-level findings and limits: Infection- and vaccine-induced clones contracted markedly late after vaccination.

Only in-frame clones appear in the TCRdb table, and some are missing; sequencing was by immunoSEQ multiplex PCR. The sample consists of about 38,000 clones, roughly 70% of them appearing once. The CDR3 contains 12 residues. Germline CDR1 ENHRY, CDR2 SYGVKD. J gave up 8 bases and V 4 bases, and 1 base lay outside the gene matches. Antigen-specific CD4+ T cells were expanded (with viral peptide pools) by the ViraFEST assay ahead of sequencing. Scientists isolated CD4+ T cells after a roughly 10-day culture period ended. No vaccinee had earlier SARS-CoV-2 infection, and nucleocapsid antibodies were negative. In the cultures, half the medium was exchanged for IL-2 medium on days 3 and 7. For this clone: Antigen unknown.

This specimen consisted of CD4+ T cells from PBMCs cultured with SARS-CoV-2 spike peptides, obtained before COVID-19 vaccination. This chain uses TRBV10-3 with TRBJ1-2; TRBD1 matches at 10 bases. This sequence was found in a human donor who received a COVID-19 vaccine. The DNA for the CDR3 is TGTGCCATCAGTGGGACAGGGGGAGGCTACACCTTC. This sequence encodes CAISGTGGGYTF.